The next 12 T cell receptor beta chains were all read from a single sample in a study of monozygotic twins with cystic fibrosis. TCRdb's copy holds only in-frame clones and misses some; the assay was immunoSEQ multiplex PCR. This table holds about 1,000 clones, approximately 95% found once. Sequences were obtained from blood. These receptors all come from a boy younger than 18 with cystic fibrosis.

This clone was counted once. J is TRBJ2-2 and V is TRBV27; a weak D match, TRBD1 (5 bases). With 5 bases removed from V and 2 bases from J, the gap between germline ends came to 9 bases. The V gene's germline CDR1 is MNHEY and CDR2 SMNVEV (reference sequence). This CDR3 contains 14 residues. In DNA, the CDR3 is TGTGCCAGCAGTAGGACACTTAACACCGGGGAGCTGTTTTTT. Translating gives CASSRTLNTGELFF.

The chain combines TRBV9 with TRBJ2-7; D possibly corresponds to TRBD1 (6 bases). Germline CDR1 and CDR2: SGDLS and YYNGEE. This CDR3 has 16 residues. Trimming pared 4 bases from V and 4 bases from J, leaving 21 bases between. CDR3 amino acids: CASSSSRDILVYEQYF. The CDR3, as DNA: TGTGCCAGCAGCTCAAGTCGGGACATCTTAGTTTACGAGCAGTACTTC.

This chain connects TRBV28 to TRBJ2-3; 12 bases align to TRBD2. CDR1 and CDR2 (germline): MDHEN, SYDVKM. CDR3 length: 17 amino acids. V was clipped by 5 bases and J by 0 bases; unmatched bases: 6. CDR3 DNA: TGTGCCAGCAGTCCGCCTAGCGGGAGGGTTAGCACAGATACGCAGTATTTT. Its translation is CASSPPSGRVSTDTQYF.

This clone showed up just once. This rearrangement joins TRBV6-6 to TRBJ2-5, with D tentatively TRBD1 (6 bases). Germline-derived CDR1 and CDR2 are MNHNY and SVGAGI (reference sequence). The V end was cut by 7 bases, the J end by 5 bases, with 8 bases between. CDR3 length: 11 amino acids. As DNA, the CDR3 is TGTGCCAGCACCACAGGGGAGACCCAGTACTTC. This codes for CASTTGETQYF.

This chain links TRBV10-3 with TRBJ2-5, with 10 bases aligning to TRBD1. Germline V gives CDR1 ENHRY, CDR2 SYGVKD. Trimming cost V 3 bases and J 3 bases; bases outside gene matches: 4. This CDR3 has 15 amino acids. The CDR3 sequence is CAISDGGTGEETQYF. Written as DNA, the CDR3 is TGTGCCATCAGTGACGGGGGGACAGGGGAAGAGACCCAGTACTTC.

This chain's CDR3 is CSVATNEQFF. The CDR3 DNA reads TGCAGCGTTGCTACGAATGAGCAGTTCTTC. The chain couples TRBV29-1 to TRBJ2-1; D is uncertain. The CDR3 consists of 10 residues. Trimming cost V 4 bases and J 7 bases, with 5 bases left between them. Germline CDR1 reads SQVTM; CDR2 reads ANQGSEA.

The CDR3 spells CASSGTEGTETQYF. In DNA form, the CDR3 reads TGTGCCAGCAGTGGGACTGAGGGGACGGAGACCCAGTACTTC. The V gene is TRBV28, the J gene TRBJ2-5, with TRBD2 as a possible D gene (6 bases). The CDR3 consists of 14 residues. The germline V gene has CDR1 MDHEN and CDR2 SYDVKM. The germline V and J ends were trimmed by 5 bases and 5 bases, with 15 bases remaining between them.

The chain joins TRBV19 to TRBJ1-5; 10 nucleotides match TRBD1. The germline CDR1 and CDR2 sequences are LNHDA and SQIVND (reference sequence). Trimming took 5 bases from V and 7 from J; bases not matched to a gene: 8. The CDR3 has 15 residues. The CDR3 region has the DNA TGTGCCAGTAGTCCCCACCGACAGGGGGCGCAGCCCCAGCATTTT. This gives the protein CASSPHRQGAQPQHF.

The J gene is TRBJ2-1, the V gene TRBV6-4; 11 bases are a match to TRBD2. With V trimmed by 1 base and J by 4 bases, 3 bases remained unmatched. CDR1 is MRHNA, CDR2 SNTAGT, per germline. The CDR3 extends over 16 amino acids. In DNA form, the CDR3 reads TGTGCCAGCAGTGACTATAGCGGGGGGGATTACAATGAGCAGTTCTTC. This sequence encodes CASSDYSGGDYNEQFF.

The J gene is TRBJ1-4, the V gene TRBV18; a possible D gene is TRBD1 (6 bases). Germline loops: CDR1 KGHSH, CDR2 LQKENI. This CDR3 is 19 amino acids long. V lost 2 bases and J lost 5, with 24 bases in between. CDR3 nucleotide sequence: TGTGCCAGCTCACCAAGAAGACCTCTCGCAGGGGAGTTGAATGAAAAACTGTTTTTT. This encodes CASSPRRPLAGELNEKLFF.

The chain uses TRBV6-5 and TRBJ1-6; no firm D call. The CDR3 is made up of 13 amino acids. V lost 2 bases and J 7 bases, leaving 6 bases between the germline ends. Germline V CDR1 and CDR2: MNHEY, SVGAGI. CDR3 nucleotides: TGTGCCAGCAGTTACAGTAGAAATTCACCCCTCCACTTT. Translated, it gives CASSYSRNSPLHF.

The chain combines TRBV21-1 with TRBJ1-2. TRBV21-1 is an annotated pseudogene. This CDR3 comprises 16 residues. CDR3 nucleotide sequence: TGTGCCAGCAGCAAAGAAGAAGATGGGGACCGGGTTGGCTACACCTTC. Its protein product is CASSKEEDGDRVGYTF.